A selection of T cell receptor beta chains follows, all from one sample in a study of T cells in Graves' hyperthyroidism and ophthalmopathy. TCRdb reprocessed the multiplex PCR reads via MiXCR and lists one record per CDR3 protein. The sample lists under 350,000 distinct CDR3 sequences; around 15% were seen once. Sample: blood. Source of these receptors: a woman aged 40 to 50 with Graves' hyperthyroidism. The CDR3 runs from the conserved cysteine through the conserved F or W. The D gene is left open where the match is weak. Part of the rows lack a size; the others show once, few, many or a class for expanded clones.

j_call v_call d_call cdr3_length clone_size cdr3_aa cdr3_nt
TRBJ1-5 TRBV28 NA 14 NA CASIGAGVDQPQHF TGTGCCAGCATAGGGGCAGGGGTAGATCAGCCCCAGCATTTT
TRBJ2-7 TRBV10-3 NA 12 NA CAISETLYEQYF TGTGCCATCAGTGAGACCCTCTACGAGCAGTACTTC
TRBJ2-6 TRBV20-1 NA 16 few CSARDHIGSGANVLTF TGCAGTGCTAGAGACCACATTGGGTCTGGGGCCAACGTCCTGACTTTC
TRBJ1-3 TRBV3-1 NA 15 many CASSQTGRAGNTIYF TGTGCCAGCAGTCAGACGGGCCGGGCCGGAAACACCATATATTTT
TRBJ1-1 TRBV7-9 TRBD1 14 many CASTGQGLNTEAFF TGTGCCAGCACCGGACAGGGATTGAACACTGAAGCTTTCTTT
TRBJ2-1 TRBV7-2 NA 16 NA CASSLEMSGSYNEQFF TGTGCCAGCAGCTTAGAAATGTCTGGCAGCTACAATGAGCAGTTCTTC
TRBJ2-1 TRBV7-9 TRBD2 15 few CASGSRAGGYNEQFF TGTGCCAGCGGATCTCGAGCGGGGGGTTACAATGAGCAGTTCTTC
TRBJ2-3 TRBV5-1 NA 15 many CASSLAPGGADTQYF TGCGCCAGCAGCTTGGCTCCCGGGGGAGCAGATACGCAGTATTTT
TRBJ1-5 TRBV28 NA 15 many CASSFGRQSHQPQHF TGTGCCAGCAGTTTTGGCAGGCAGAGCCATCAGCCCCAGCATTTT
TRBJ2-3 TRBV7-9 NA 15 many CASSPGSLSTDTQYF TGTGCCAGCTCCCCGGGGTCGCTGAGTACAGATACGCAGTATTTT
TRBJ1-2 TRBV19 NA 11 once CASSMWSGYTF TGTGCCAGTAGTATGTGGAGTGGCTACACCTTC
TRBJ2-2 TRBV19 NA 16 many CASSIVGLVNTGELFF TGTGCCAGTAGTATCGTGGGACTCGTGAACACCGGGGAGCTGTTTTTT
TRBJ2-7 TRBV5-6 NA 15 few CASSLGVRGRGEQYF TGTGCCAGCAGCTTGGGGGTCAGGGGTCGTGGCGAGCAGTACTTC
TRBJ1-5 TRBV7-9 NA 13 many CASSLTGQQPQHF TGTGCCAGCAGCTTAACCGGCCAACAGCCCCAGCATTTT
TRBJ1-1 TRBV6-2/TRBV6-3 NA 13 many CASSKDWNTEAFF TGTGCCAGCAGTAAGGACTGGAACACTGAAGCTTTCTTT
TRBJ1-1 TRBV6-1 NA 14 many CASSPRTVNTEAFF TGTGCCAGCAGTCCCCGGACAGTGAACACTGAAGCTTTCTTT
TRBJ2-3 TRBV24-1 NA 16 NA CATSDLPLDYPYTQYF TGTGCCACCAGTGACCTCCCTTTGGACTACCCGTATACGCAGTATTTT
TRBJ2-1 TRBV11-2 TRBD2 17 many CASSLDWSGRAFFEQFF TGTGCCAGCAGCTTAGATTGGAGCGGGAGGGCCTTTTTTGAGCAGTTCTTC
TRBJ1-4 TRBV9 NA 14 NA CASSVAGVNEKLFF TGTGCCAGCAGCGTAGCCGGGGTTAATGAAAAACTGTTTTTT
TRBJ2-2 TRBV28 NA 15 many CASSLAQAGTGELFF TGTGCCAGCAGTTTGGCACAGGCGGGCACCGGGGAGCTGTTTTTT
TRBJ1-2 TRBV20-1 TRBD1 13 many CSASNRGDYGYTF TGCAGTGCTAGTAACAGGGGAGACTATGGCTACACCTTC
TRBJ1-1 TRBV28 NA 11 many CASGGVTEAFF TGTGCATCGGGGGGGGTCACTGAAGCTTTCTTT
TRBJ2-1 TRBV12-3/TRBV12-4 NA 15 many CASSLAGTETNEQFF TGTGCCAGCAGTTTAGCGGGAACCGAAACCAATGAGCAGTTCTTC
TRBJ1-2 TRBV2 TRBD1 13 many CASSEEGASGYTF TGTGCCAGCAGTGAGGAGGGGGCCAGTGGCTACACCTTC
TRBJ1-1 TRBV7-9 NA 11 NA CASSLVGEAFF TGTGCCAGCAGCTTAGTGGGTGAAGCTTTCTTT
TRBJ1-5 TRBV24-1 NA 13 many CATSQDRNQPQHF TGTGCCACCAGCCAGGACCGCAATCAGCCCCAGCATTTT
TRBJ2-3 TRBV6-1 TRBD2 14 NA CASSDHFGLGAQYF TGTGCCAGCAGTGACCATTTTGGACTAGGAGCGCAGTATTTT
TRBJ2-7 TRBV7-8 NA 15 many CASSDSRVNPYEQYF TGTGCCAGCAGCGACAGTAGAGTAAACCCCTACGAGCAGTACTTC
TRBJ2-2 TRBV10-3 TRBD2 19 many CAIRTTSGSLTSNTGELFF TGTGCCATCAGGACGACTAGCGGGAGCCTCACATCGAACACCGGGGAGCTGTTTTTT
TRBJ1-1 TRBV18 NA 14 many CASSTTGLGTEAFF TGTGCCAGCTCAACAACAGGGTTGGGCACTGAAGCTTTCTTT
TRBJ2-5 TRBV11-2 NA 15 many CASSPQGTRQETQYF TGTGCCAGCAGCCCGCAGGGGACACGGCAAGAGACCCAGTACTTC
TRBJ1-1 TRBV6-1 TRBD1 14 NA CASSGTGGETEAFF TGTGCCAGCAGCGGGACAGGGGGCGAGACTGAAGCTTTCTTT
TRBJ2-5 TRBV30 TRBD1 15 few CAWSVPGGFRETQYF TGTGCCTGGAGTGTACCAGGGGGATTTCGAGAGACCCAGTACTTC
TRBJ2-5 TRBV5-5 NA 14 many CASSLVGSKETQYF TGTGCCAGCAGCTTGGTTGGCTCCAAAGAGACCCAGTACTTC
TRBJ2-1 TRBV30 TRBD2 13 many CAWSQTGGGEEFF TGTGCCTGGAGTCAAACGGGCGGGGGGGAAGAGTTCTTC
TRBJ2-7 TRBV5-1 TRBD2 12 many CASAFGGNEQYF TGCGCCAGCGCCTTCGGGGGGAACGAGCAGTACTTC
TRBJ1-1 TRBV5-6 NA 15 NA CASSHWGGLNTEAFF TGTGCCAGCAGCCACTGGGGGGGGCTGAACACTGAAGCTTTCTTT
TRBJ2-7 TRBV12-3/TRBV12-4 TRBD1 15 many CASSSSRDRAWEQYF TGTGCCAGCAGTTCCTCCAGGGACAGGGCTTGGGAGCAGTACTTC
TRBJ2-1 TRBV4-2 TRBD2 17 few CASSQDIGTSGRNEQFF TGTGCCAGCAGCCAAGATATCGGGACTAGCGGGAGGAATGAGCAGTTCTTC
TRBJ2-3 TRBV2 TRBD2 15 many CASSSLAGAVDTQYF TGTGCCAGCAGTTCACTAGCGGGAGCTGTAGATACGCAGTATTTT
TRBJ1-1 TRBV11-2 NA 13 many CASSSTGRTEAFF TGTGCCAGCAGCTCCACAGGGAGGACTGAAGCTTTCTTT
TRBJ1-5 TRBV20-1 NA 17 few CSAAQRGARNSNQPQHF TGCAGTGCAGCCCAAAGGGGAGCCCGAAATAGCAATCAGCCCCAGCATTTT
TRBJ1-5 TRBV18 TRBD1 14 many CASSGQGEYQPQHF TGTGCCAGCTCGGGACAGGGGGAATATCAGCCCCAGCATTTT
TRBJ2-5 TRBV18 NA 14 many CASSPAREAETQYF TGTGCCAGCTCACCGGCCAGAGAGGCAGAGACCCAGTACTTC
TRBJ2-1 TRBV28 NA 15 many CASSRDIGLHNEQFF TGTGCCAGCAGTCGGGACATTGGGCTCCACAATGAGCAGTTCTTC
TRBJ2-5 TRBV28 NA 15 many CASSSSGDKAETQYF TGTGCCAGCAGTTCCTCAGGGGACAAGGCAGAGACCCAGTACTTC
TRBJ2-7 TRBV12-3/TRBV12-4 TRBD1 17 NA CASRHEPGTGSSYEQYF TGTGCCAGCAGGCACGAACCCGGGACAGGTAGCTCCTACGAGCAGTACTTC
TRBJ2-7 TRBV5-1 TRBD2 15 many CASSLAAGGPYEQYF TGCGCCAGCAGCTTGGCAGCGGGAGGGCCTTACGAGCAGTACTTC
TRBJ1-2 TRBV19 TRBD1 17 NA CASRTRDRSIANYGYTF TGTGCCAGTAGAACGAGGGACAGATCCATAGCTAACTATGGCTACACCTTC
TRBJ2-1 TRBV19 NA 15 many CASSGLRSSYNEQFF TGTGCCAGCAGTGGTCTAAGATCCTCCTACAATGAGCAGTTCTTC